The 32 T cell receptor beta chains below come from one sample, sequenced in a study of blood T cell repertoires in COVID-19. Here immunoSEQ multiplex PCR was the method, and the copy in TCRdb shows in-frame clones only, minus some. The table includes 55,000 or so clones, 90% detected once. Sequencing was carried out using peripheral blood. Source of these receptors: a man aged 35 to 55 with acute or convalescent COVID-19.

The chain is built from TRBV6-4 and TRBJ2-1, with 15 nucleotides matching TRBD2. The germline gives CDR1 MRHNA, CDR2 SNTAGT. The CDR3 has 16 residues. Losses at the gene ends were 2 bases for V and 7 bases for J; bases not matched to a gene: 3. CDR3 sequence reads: CASSDPGLAGGNEQFF. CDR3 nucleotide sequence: TGTGCCAGCAGTGACCCGGGACTAGCGGGAGGTAATGAGCAGTTCTTC.

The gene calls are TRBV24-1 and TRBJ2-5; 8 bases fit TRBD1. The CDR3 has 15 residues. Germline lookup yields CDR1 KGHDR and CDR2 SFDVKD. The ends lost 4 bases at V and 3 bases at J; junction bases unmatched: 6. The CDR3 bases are TGTGCCACCAGTGAACCCGGACAGGGAAAAGAGACCCAGTACTTC. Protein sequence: CATSEPGQGKETQYF.

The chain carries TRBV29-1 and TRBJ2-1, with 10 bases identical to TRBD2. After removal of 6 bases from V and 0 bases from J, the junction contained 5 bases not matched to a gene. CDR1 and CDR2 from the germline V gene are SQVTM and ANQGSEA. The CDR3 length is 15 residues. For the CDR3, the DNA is TGCAGCGTCGGGACTAGCGCACGCTCCTACAATGAGCAGTTCTTC. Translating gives CSVGTSARSYNEQFF.

The CDR3 here is CASSLLEGAGELFF. In DNA, the CDR3 is TGTGCCAGCAGCTTACTCGAGGGGGCCGGGGAGCTGTTTTTT. The genes are TRBV11-1 and TRBJ2-2; perhaps TRBD1 as D (6 bases). Germline assignment: CDR1 SGHAT and CDR2 FQDESV (reference sequence). Trimming stripped 2 bases from V and 6 bases from J, with 10 bases between. The CDR3 is 14 amino acids.

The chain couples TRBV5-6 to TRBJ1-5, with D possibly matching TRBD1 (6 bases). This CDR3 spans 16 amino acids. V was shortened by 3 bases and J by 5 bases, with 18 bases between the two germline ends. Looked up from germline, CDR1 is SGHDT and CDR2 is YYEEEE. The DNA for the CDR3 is TGTGCCAGCAGCTCCGGCGGGGGGACACTATATCAGCCCCAGCATTTT. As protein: CASSSGGGTLYQPQHF.

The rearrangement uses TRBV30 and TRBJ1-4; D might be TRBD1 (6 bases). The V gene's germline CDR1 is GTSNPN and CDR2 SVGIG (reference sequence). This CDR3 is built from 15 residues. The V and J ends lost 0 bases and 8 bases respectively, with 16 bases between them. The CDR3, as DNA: TGTGCCTGGAGTGTACCAGGGGCAGGATGGGAAAAACTGTTTTTT. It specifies CAWSVPGAGWEKLFF.

The CDR3 reads CASSLPGGAGTQYF. DNA of the CDR3: TGTGCCAGCAGTTTGCCGGGGGGGGCTGGGACCCAGTACTTC. The chain employs TRBV27 and TRBJ2-5; TRBD2 matches at 8 bases. The CDR3 is 14 residues long. Germline V gene sequence: CDR1 MNHEY, CDR2 SMNVEV (reference sequence). Trimming at V came to 3 bases and at J to 7 bases, leaving 7 bases not matched to a gene.

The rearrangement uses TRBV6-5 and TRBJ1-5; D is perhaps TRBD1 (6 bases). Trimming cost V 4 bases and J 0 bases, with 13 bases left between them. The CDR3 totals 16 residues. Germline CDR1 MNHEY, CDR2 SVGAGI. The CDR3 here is CASSLGAWDSNQPQHF. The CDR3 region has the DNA TGTGCCAGCAGTTTGGGGGCTTGGGATAGCAATCAGCCCCAGCATTTT.

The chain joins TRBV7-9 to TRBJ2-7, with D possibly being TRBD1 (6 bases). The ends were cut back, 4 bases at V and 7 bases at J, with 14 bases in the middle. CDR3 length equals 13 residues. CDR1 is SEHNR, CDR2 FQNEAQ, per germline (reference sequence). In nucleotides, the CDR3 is TGTGCCAGCAGCTCGGACAGCCTTAGGGAGCAGTACTTC. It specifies CASSSDSLREQYF.

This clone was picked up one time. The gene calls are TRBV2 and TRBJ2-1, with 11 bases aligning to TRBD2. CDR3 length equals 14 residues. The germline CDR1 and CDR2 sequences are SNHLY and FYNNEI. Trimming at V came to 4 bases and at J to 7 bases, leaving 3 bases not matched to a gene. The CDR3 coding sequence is TGTGCCAGCAGTGGTTTAGCGGGAGGGAATGAGCAGTTCTTC. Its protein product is CASSGLAGGNEQFF.

CDR3 sequence (DNA): TGCGCCAGCAGCCCCGGGGGGGGAGTAGAATACGAGCAGTACTTC. Translation: CASSPGGGVEYEQYF. The rearrangement joins TRBV5-1 to TRBJ2-7, with 8 bases fitting TRBD2. The CDR3 loop spans 15 amino acids. After removal of 4 bases from V and 4 bases from J, the junction contained 10 bases not matched to a gene. CDR1 is SGHRS and CDR2 is YFSETQ in the germline V gene.

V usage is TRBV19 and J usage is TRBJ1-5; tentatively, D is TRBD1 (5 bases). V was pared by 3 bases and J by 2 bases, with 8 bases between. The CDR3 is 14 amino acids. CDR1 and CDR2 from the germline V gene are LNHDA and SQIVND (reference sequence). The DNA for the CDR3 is TGTGCCAGTAGTATTATGACAGGCAATCAGCCCCAGCATTTT. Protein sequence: CASSIMTGNQPQHF. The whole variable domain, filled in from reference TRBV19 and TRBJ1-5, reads DGGITQSPKYLFRKEGQNVTLSCEQNLNHDAMYWYRQDPGQGLRLIYYSQIVNDFQKGDIAEGYSVSREKKESFPLTVTSAQKNPTAFYLCASSIMTGNQPQHFGDGTRLSIL.

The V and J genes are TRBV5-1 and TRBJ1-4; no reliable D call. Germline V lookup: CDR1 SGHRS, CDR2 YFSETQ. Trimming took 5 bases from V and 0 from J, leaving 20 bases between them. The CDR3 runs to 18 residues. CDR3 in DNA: TGCGCCAGCAGACTTGGTGTGCTATCCCTGACAACTAATGAAAAACTGTTTTTT. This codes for CASRLGVLSLTTNEKLFF.

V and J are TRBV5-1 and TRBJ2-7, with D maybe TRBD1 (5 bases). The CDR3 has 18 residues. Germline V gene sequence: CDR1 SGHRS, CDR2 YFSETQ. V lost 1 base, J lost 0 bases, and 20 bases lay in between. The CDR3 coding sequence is TGCGCCAGCAGCTTGACCCTACAGGTAAATAGGGTCTCCTACGAGCAGTACTTC. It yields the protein CASSLTLQVNRVSYEQYF.

CDR3 residues: CASSLAPPGQGANFYGYTF. The CDR3 bases are TGCGCCAGCAGCTTGGCCCCACCGGGACAGGGGGCTAATTTCTATGGCTACACCTTC. This chain joins TRBV5-1 and TRBJ1-2; TRBD1 matches 12 bases. Trimming at V came to 0 bases and at J to 4 bases, leaving 13 bases not matched to a gene. Germline V gives CDR1 SGHRS, CDR2 YFSETQ. The CDR3 runs 19 residues.

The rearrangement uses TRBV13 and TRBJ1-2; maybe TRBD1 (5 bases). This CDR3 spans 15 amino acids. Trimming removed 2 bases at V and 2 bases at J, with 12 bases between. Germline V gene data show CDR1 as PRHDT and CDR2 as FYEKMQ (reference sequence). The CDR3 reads CASSLPTGMNYGYTF. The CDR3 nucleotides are TGTGCCAGCAGCTTACCCACAGGCATGAACTATGGCTACACCTTC.

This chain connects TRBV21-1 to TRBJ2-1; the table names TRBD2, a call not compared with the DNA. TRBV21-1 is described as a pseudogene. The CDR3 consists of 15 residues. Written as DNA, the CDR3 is TGTGCCAGCAGCAAAGTTAGCGAGTCCTACAATGAGCAGTTCTTC. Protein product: CASSKVSESYNEQFF.

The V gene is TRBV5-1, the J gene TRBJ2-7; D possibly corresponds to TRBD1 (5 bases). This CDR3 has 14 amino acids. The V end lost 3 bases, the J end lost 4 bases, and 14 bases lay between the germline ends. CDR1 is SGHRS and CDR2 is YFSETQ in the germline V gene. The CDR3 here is CASSSYTSGYEQYF. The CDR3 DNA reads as TGCGCCAGCAGCTCCTACACCTCAGGGTACGAGCAGTACTTC.

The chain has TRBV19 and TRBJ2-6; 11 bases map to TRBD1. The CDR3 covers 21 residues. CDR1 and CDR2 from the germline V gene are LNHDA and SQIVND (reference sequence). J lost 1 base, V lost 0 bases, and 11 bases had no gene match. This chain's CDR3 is CASSIDRTGGELLSGANVLTF. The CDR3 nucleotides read TGTGCCAGTAGTATAGATCGGACAGGGGGCGAACTTCTTTCTGGGGCCAACGTCCTGACTTTC.

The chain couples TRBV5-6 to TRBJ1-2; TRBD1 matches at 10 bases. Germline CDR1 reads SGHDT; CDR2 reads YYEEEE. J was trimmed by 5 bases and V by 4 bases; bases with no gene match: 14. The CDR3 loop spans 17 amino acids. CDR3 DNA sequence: TGTGCCAGCAGCCTGGAAAAAGACAGGGGGCTGGGGTATGGCTACACCTTC. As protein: CASSLEKDRGLGYGYTF. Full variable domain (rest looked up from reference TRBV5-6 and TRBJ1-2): DAGVTQSPTHLIKTRGQQVTLRCSPKSGHDTVSWYQQALGQGPQFIFQYYEEEERQRGNFPDRFSGHQFPNYSSELNVNALLLGDSALYLCASSLEKDRGLGYGYTFGSGTRLTVV.

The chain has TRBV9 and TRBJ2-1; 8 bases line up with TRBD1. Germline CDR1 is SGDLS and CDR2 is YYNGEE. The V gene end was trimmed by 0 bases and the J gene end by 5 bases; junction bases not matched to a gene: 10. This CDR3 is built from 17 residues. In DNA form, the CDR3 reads TGTGCCAGCAGCGTAGCAGGGGGCCAATTTGGTGACAATGAGCAGTTCTTC. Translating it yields CASSVAGGQFGDNEQFF. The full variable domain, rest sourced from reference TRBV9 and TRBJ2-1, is DSGVTQTPKHLITATGQRVTLRCSPRSGDLSVYWYQQSLDQGLQFLIQYYNGEERAKGNILERFSAQQFPDLHSELNLSSLELGDSALYFCASSVAGGQFGDNEQFFGPGTRLTVL.

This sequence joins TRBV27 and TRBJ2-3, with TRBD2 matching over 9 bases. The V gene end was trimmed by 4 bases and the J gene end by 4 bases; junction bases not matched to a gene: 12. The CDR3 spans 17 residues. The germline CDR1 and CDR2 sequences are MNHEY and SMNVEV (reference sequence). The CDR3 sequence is CASSSRTSAGPADTQYF. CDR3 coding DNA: TGTGCCAGCAGTTCCCGGACTAGCGCTGGTCCGGCAGATACGCAGTATTTT.

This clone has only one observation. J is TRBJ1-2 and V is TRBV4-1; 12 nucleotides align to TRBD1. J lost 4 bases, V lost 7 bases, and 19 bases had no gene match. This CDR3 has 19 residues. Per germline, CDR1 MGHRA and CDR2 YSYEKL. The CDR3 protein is CASTYTPGTGGANFYGYTF. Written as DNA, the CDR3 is TGCGCCAGCACCTACACCCCCGGGACAGGGGGCGCAAACTTCTATGGCTACACCTTC.

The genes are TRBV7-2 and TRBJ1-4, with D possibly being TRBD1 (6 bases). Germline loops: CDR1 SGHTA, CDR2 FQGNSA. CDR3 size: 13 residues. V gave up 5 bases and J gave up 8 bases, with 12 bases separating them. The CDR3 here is CASSAGVREKLFF. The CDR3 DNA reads TGTGCCAGCAGCGCAGGGGTTAGAGAAAAACTGTTTTTT.

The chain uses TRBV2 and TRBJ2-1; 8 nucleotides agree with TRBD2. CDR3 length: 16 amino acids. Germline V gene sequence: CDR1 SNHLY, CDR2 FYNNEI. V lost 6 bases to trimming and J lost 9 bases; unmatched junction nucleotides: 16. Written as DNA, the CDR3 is TGTGCCAGCAGACCCTTGGCGGGAGGCCTTAGGGGTGAGCAGTTCTTC. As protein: CASRPLAGGLRGEQFF.

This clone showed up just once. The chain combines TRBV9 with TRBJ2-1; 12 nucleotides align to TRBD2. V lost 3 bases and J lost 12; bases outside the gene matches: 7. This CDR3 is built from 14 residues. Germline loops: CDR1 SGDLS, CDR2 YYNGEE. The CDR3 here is CASSAGTSGRGQFF. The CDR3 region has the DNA TGTGCCAGCAGCGCCGGGACTAGCGGGCGCGGGCAGTTCTTC.

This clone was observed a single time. DNA for the CDR3: TGTGCCAGCAGTTTATTAGGGAACAGCGGACTGTTTTTT. It is translated as CASSLLGNSGLFF. This chain links TRBV27 with TRBJ1-4; D uncertain. V lost 1 base and J lost 13, with 13 bases in between. Germline CDR1 is MNHEY and CDR2 is SMNVEV (reference sequence). CDR3 length equals 13 residues.

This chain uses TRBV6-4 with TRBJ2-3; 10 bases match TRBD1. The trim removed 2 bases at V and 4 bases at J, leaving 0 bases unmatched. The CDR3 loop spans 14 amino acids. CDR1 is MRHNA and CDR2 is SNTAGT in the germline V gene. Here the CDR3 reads CASSDGTGADTQYF. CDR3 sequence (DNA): TGTGCCAGCAGTGACGGGACAGGGGCAGATACGCAGTATTTT.

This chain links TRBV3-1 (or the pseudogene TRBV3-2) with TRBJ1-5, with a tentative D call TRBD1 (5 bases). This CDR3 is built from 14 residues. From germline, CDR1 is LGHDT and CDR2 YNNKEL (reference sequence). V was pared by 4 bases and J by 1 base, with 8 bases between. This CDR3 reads CASSPRGSNQPQHF. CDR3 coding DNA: TGTGCCAGCAGCCCGCGGGGGAGCAATCAGCCCCAGCATTTT.

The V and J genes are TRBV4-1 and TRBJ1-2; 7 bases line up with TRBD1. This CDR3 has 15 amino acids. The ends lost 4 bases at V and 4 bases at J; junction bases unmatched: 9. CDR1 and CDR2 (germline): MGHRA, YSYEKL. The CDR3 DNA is TGCGCCAGCAGCCCCCGACAGGGAAGTGCCTATGGCTACACCTTC. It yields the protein CASSPRQGSAYGYTF.

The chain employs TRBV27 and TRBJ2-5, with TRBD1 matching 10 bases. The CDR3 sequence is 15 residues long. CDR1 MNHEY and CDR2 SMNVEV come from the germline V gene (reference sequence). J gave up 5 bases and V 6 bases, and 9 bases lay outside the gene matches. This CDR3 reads CASSPRRDRGETQYF. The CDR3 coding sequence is TGTGCCAGCAGCCCCCGCCGGGACAGGGGTGAGACCCAGTACTTC.

The CDR3 region is CASSLLRYTEQYF. Here the CDR3 DNA reads TGTGCCAGCAGCTTATTAAGATACACGGAGCAGTACTTC. The chain has TRBV11-2 and TRBJ2-7; no clear D. In germline, CDR1 is SGHAT, CDR2 FQNNGV. Trimming took off 2 bases at V and 7 bases at J, with 12 bases between the two ends. CDR3 length: 13 amino acids.